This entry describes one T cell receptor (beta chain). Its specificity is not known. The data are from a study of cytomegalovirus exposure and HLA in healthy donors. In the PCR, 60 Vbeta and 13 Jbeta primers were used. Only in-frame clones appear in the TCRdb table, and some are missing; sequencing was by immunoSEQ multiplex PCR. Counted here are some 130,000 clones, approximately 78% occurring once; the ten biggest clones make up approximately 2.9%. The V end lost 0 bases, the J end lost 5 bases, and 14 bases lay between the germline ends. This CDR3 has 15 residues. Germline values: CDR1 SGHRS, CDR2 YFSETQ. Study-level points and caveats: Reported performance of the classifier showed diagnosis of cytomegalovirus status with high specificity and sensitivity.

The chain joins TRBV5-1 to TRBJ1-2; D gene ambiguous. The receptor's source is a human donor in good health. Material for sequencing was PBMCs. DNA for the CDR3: TGCGCCAGCAGCTTGGCAGGTGCAGCCCGTTATGGCTACACCTTC. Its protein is CASSLAGAARYGYTF.